Presented here are 18 T cell receptor beta chains from one specimen sequenced in a study of blood T cell repertoires in COVID-19. Clones were read by immunoSEQ multiplex PCR, and TCRdb kept only the in-frame ones, dropping some. The data contain 200,000 to 300,000 clones, around four fifths of them seen just once; the ten biggest clones take up roughly 6.4%. Sequences were obtained from peripheral blood. These receptors were collected from a woman in her sixties or seventies with active or convalescent COVID-19.

This clone has more than one count but fewer than ten. The gene calls are TRBV5-5 and TRBJ2-7; D may be TRBD2 (5 bases). Germline values: CDR1 SGHKS, CDR2 YYEKEE (reference sequence). This CDR3 has 14 amino acids. Trimming removed 1 base at V and 4 bases at J, with 12 bases between. The CDR3 DNA reads TGTGCCAGCAGCTTGCAGGACTCATTTTACGAGCAGTACGTC. Translating gives CASSLQDSFYEQYV.

This chain connects TRBV5-1 to TRBJ2-1; 8 nucleotides line up with TRBD1. The trim removed 3 bases at V and 4 bases at J, leaving 3 bases unmatched. This CDR3 contains 14 residues. The germline V gene has CDR1 SGHRS and CDR2 YFSETQ. DNA for the CDR3: TGCGCCAGCAGCTCGACAGGGGTGTACAATGAGCAGTTCTTC. Protein product: CASSSTGVYNEQFF.

The genes are TRBV30 and TRBJ1-4; 7 bases fit TRBD1. This CDR3 has 15 amino acids. The ends lost 0 bases at V and 7 bases at J; junction bases unmatched: 8. The germline V gene has CDR1 GTSNPN and CDR2 SVGIG (reference sequence). The CDR3 here is CAWSVRQGGGEKLFF. DNA of the CDR3: TGTGCCTGGAGTGTACGACAGGGAGGAGGTGAAAAACTGTTTTTT.

The gene calls are TRBV11-3 and TRBJ1-2, with 8 bases fitting TRBD1. The V gene's germline CDR1 is SGHNT and CDR2 YENEEA. This CDR3 has 15 amino acids. Unmatched junction bases numbered 14, after V lost 6 bases and J lost 8 bases. In DNA form, the CDR3 reads TGTGCCAGCAGTTTCGACTCCAGGGGGCGAGGAGGCTACACCTTC. The encoded protein is CASSFDSRGRGGYTF.

This chain links TRBV30 with TRBJ1-1; TRBD1 matches 7 bases. The J segment lost 11 bases and the V segment lost 3 bases, leaving 12 bases of the junction unmatched. Germline loops: CDR1 GTSNPN, CDR2 SVGIG (reference sequence). The CDR3 contains 13 residues. In nucleotides, the CDR3 is TGTGCCTGGAGGTCCGAGCAACAGGGGCCGGCTTTCTTT. It codes for CAWRSEQQGPAFF.

V gene TRBV13 combines with J gene TRBJ1-1, with 7 bases identical to TRBD1. There are 13 residues in the CDR3. In germline, CDR1 is PRHDT, CDR2 FYEKMQ (reference sequence). V lost 7 bases and J lost 0; bases outside the gene matches: 2. The CDR3 DNA reads TGTGCCAGCATGGACAGGATGAACACTGAAGCTTTCTTT. Translating it yields CASMDRMNTEAFF. Using reference TRBV13 and TRBJ1-1 for the parts outside the CDR3, the full variable domain is AAGVIQSPRHLIKEKRETATLKCYPIPRHDTVYWYQQGPGQDPQFLISFYEKMQSDKGSIPDRFSAQQFSDYHSELNMSSLELGDSALYFCASMDRMNTEAFFGQGTRLTVV.

The gene calls are TRBV29-1 and TRBJ2-7, with a weak D call TRBD1 (6 bases). The V gene lost 3 bases and the J gene lost 4 bases, with 16 bases spanning the gap. The CDR3 is made up of 14 amino acids. The germline V gene has CDR1 SQVTM and CDR2 ANQGSEA. The CDR3, as DNA: TGCAGCGTTGAGGACGAAGGACAGAGTTACGAGCAGTACTTC. Translating it yields CSVEDEGQSYEQYF.

The chain links TRBV5-6 to TRBJ1-6; possible D gene TRBD1, 5 bases. The V gene's germline CDR1 is SGHDT and CDR2 YYEEEE. The ends were cut back, 2 bases at V and 8 bases at J, with 11 bases in the middle. This CDR3 is 14 amino acids long. CDR3 coding DNA: TGTGCCAGCAGCTTATTGGGGGGGTATTCACCCCTCCACTTT. Translating gives CASSLLGGYSPLHF. Using reference TRBV5-6 and TRBJ1-6 for the parts outside the CDR3, the full variable domain is DAGVTQSPTHLIKTRGQQVTLRCSPKSGHDTVSWYQQALGQGPQFIFQYYEEEERQRGNFPDRFSGHQFPNYSSELNVNALLLGDSALYLCASSLLGGYSPLHFGNGTRLTVT.

The chain links TRBV5-1 to TRBJ1-4; 8 bases align to TRBD1. This CDR3 is 18 amino acids long. The junction had 14 bases not matched to a gene; V was cut back by 2 bases and J by 5 bases. Germline assignment: CDR1 SGHRS and CDR2 YFSETQ. CDR3 protein: CASSLRDRISPENEKLFF. The DNA of the CDR3 is TGCGCCAGCAGCTTAAGGGACAGGATTTCCCCCGAGAATGAAAAACTGTTTTTT.

V and J are TRBV12-3 or TRBV12-4 and TRBJ1-1; D gene ambiguous. CDR3 length: 13 residues. The V and J ends lost 2 bases and 1 base respectively, with 5 bases between them. Written as DNA, the CDR3 is TGTGCCAGCAGTTTAACGGGGAACACTGAAGCTTTCTTT. It specifies CASSLTGNTEAFF.

The chain combines TRBV19 with TRBJ1-1, with TRBD1 as a possible D gene (6 bases). Germline-derived CDR1 and CDR2 are LNHDA and SQIVND (reference sequence). The CDR3 is 17 residues long. V was cut by 6 bases and J by 4 bases, with 24 bases left in between. CDR3 loop: CASSRKPRGGGSTEAFF. Here the CDR3 DNA reads TGTGCCAGTAGCCGCAAACCCAGGGGAGGGGGGAGCACTGAAGCTTTCTTT.

The V call is TRBV4-2, the J call TRBJ2-3; no reliable D call. The CDR3 sequence is 15 residues long. V lost 1 base and J lost 3, with 11 bases in between. CDR1 is LGHNA, CDR2 YNFKEQ, per germline. The CDR3 bases are TGTGCCAGCAGCCAAGCCCCGGGTGGGACAGATACGCAGTATTTT. Its translation: CASSQAPGGTDTQYF.

The chain links TRBV27 to TRBJ1-2; TRBD1 is a possible D gene (6 bases). Germline V gene lookup returns CDR1 MNHEY and CDR2 SMNVEV (reference sequence). The CDR3 is 15 amino acids. The V end was cut by 9 bases, the J end by 0 bases, with 17 bases between. The CDR3 sequence: CASSLGGGPNYGYTF. The CDR3 coding sequence is TGTGCCAGTAGCTTAGGGGGAGGGCCTAACTATGGCTACACCTTC.

V gene TRBV11-3 combines with J gene TRBJ1-1; 8 nucleotides match TRBD1. The junction had 8 bases not matched to a gene; V was cut back by 5 bases and J by 3 bases. Germline V gene sequence: CDR1 SGHNT, CDR2 YENEEA. This CDR3 is 15 amino acids long. CDR3 residues: CASSPGQGGDTEAFF. The CDR3 DNA reads as TGTGCCAGCAGCCCCGGACAGGGAGGGGACACTGAAGCTTTCTTT.

The chain combines TRBV6-5 with TRBJ1-1; D gene ambiguous. With 7 bases removed from V and 1 base from J, the gap between germline ends came to 10 bases. Germline V gives CDR1 MNHEY, CDR2 SVGAGI. This CDR3 has 13 amino acids. The CDR3 protein is CASTTGGNTEAFF. CDR3 DNA: TGTGCCAGCACGACTGGTGGGAACACTGAAGCTTTCTTT.

The chain couples TRBV6-5 to TRBJ1-1, with D hard to call. V dropped 6 bases and J dropped 4 bases, with 18 bases sitting between them. From germline, CDR1 is MNHEY and CDR2 SVGAGI. This CDR3 is 15 amino acids long. The CDR3 region has the DNA TGTGCCAGCAGCTCCCGGGGTGGTTTGGGCACTGAAGCTTTCTTT. This gives the protein CASSSRGGLGTEAFF.

V gene TRBV4-1 combines with J gene TRBJ1-5; D ambiguous. Germline V gives CDR1 MGHRA, CDR2 YSYEKL. Trimming left V 1 base short and J 2 bases short, with 15 bases between. CDR3 length equals 17 residues. The CDR3 nucleotides read TGCGCCAGCAGCCAAGCAGAGGTATGGTATGGCAATCAGCCCCAGCATTTT. This gives the protein CASSQAEVWYGNQPQHF.

This chain links TRBV5-4 with TRBJ2-3; 7 bases align to TRBD1. With 6 bases clipped from V and 2 bases from J, the junction kept 12 bases outside the gene matches. Germline values: CDR1 SGHNT, CDR2 YYREEE (reference sequence). The CDR3 consists of 16 residues. CDR3: CASTLSPDRHTDTQYF. The CDR3, as DNA: TGTGCCAGCACCCTGTCCCCGGACAGGCACACAGATACGCAGTATTTT. The variable domain in full, completed from reference TRBV5-4 and TRBJ2-3, reads ETGVTQSPTHLIKTRGQQVTLRCSSQSGHNTVSWYQQALGQGPQFIFQYYREEENGRGNFPPRFSGLQFPNYSSELNVNALELDDSALYLCASTLSPDRHTDTQYFGPGTRLTVL.